The source of this T cell receptor beta chain is a study of shared clonotypes between healthy human individuals. Study results and limitations: Researchers found naive subsets generally carried larger estimated richness than memory subsets.

As regards this clone: Its antigen is currently unknown.

The method was immunoSEQ multiplex PCR; TCRdb's version includes in-frame clones alone and lacks a portion of them. The sample yields approximately 1,000,000 clones, approximately 78% seen once. Per the germline V gene, CDR1 is SGDLS and CDR2 is YYNGEE. There are 15 residues in the CDR3. J was trimmed by 6 bases and V by 0 bases; bases with no gene match: 9. All the donors were Caucasian adults who lived in Nashville, Tennessee. Input material: memory CD4+ T cells from PBMCs. Subset noted: CD45RA-negative fraction. The clonotype comes from a man between 18 and 35 years old in good health. Some clones in this sample may be carry-over from other donors' samples. V usage is TRBV9 and J usage is TRBJ2-7; 7 nucleotides match TRBD2. CDR3: CASSVDQAGLGEQYF. CDR3 sequence (DNA): TGTGCCAGCAGCGTAGATCAAGCGGGACTGGGCGAGCAGTACTTC.